This TCR beta chain stems from a study of human T cells and chemical hapten exposure. Notes on the study in general: It was expanded TCRs that formed significantly more large CDR3 similarity clusters than controls did. Alopecia affecting every donor means their immune response may not match healthy people's.

TCRdb ran MiXCR on the RACE reads and lists one entry per CDR3 protein. Of 50,000 to 75,000 distinct CDR3 sequences in the sample, roughly 11% were seen once. With regard to this clonotype: What it binds is unknown.

The time point was: patch test 3, about 24 weeks after DPC sensitization. The treatment: therapeutic diphenylcyclopropenone sensitization with weekly scalp DPC. Total RNA came from unfractionated whole blood. The receptor was isolated from a woman in her twenties or thirties with alopecia areata. Some clones in this sample may be carry-over from other donors' samples. Specimen: whole blood, collected in connection with sensitization to the hapten diphenylcyclopropenone (DPC).

CDR3 in DNA: TGTGCCAGCAGCTTGGGGAGGGGGACCGAAGCTTTCTTT. Its translation: CASSLGRGTEAFF. The chain carries TRBV5-4 and TRBJ1-1; tentatively, D is TRBD1 (6 bases). CDR3 length: 13 amino acids. V lost 0 bases and J lost 8, with 11 bases in between. Germline lookup yields CDR1 SGHNT and CDR2 YYREEE (reference sequence).